This T cell receptor (beta chain) emerged from a study of T cells in Graves' hyperthyroidism and ophthalmopathy. There were TCR beta CDR3 regions amplified from RNA transcripts. TCR CDR3 underwent first-round RT-PCR with the HTBI primer set. TCRdb reprocessed the multiplex PCR reads with MiXCR, giving one entry per CDR3 protein. The profile shows around 700,000 distinct CDR3 sequences, 35% of them singletons. This clonotype was obtained from a woman aged 35 to 49 with Graves' hyperthyroidism. Input material: blood.

The CDR3 region is CASSIGTGNEKLFF. In nucleotides, the CDR3 is TGTGCCAGTAGTATCGGGACAGGGAATGAAAAACTGTTTTTT. The rearrangement uses TRBV19 and TRBJ1-4; TRBD1 aligns across 9 bases. The CDR3 has 14 amino acids. Unmatched junction bases numbered 1, after V lost 3 bases and J lost 5 bases. The V gene's germline CDR1 is LNHDA and CDR2 SQIVND (reference sequence).